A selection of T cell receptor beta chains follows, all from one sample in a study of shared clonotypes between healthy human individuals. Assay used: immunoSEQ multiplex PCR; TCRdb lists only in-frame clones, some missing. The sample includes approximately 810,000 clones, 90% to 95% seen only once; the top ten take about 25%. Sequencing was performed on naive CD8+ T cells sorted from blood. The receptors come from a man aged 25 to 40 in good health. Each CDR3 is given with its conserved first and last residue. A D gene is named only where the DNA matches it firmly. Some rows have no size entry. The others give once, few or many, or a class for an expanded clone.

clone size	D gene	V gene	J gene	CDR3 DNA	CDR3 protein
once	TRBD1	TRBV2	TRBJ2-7	TGTGCCAGCAGCCAAGCCGGGACAGGGAGTTACGAGCAGTACTTC	CASSQAGTGSYEQYF
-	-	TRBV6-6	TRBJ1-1	TGTGCCAGCAGCGGCCCTGGCGGAGGTACTGAAGCTTTCTTT	CASSGPGGGTEAFF
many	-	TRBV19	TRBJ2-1	TGTGCCAGTAGTGACGGGGTTGGCAGGGGTAGCAATGAGCAGTTCTTC	CASSDGVGRGSNEQFF
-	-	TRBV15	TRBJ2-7	TGTGCCACCAGCAGAGCGCTTTGGGTCGAGCAGTACTTC	CATSRALWVEQYF
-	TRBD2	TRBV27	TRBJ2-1	TGTGCCAGCAGTCCCGGACTAGGGCTATACAATGAGCAGTTCTTC	CASSPGLGLYNEQFF
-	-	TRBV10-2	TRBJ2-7	TGCGCCAGCAGCGCCAGGGGGGGATACGAGCAGTACTTC	CASSARGGYEQYF
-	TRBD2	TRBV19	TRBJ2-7	TGTGCCAGTAGTATGTCTCATAGCGGGAGTTTCTCCTACGAGCAGTACTTC	CASSMSHSGSFSYEQYF
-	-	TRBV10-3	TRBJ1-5	TGTGCCATCAGTGAGTCGTTCGGCCGAAATCAGCCCCAGCATTTT	CAISESFGRNQPQHF
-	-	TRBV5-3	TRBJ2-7	TGTGCCAGAAGCTTGAAGGCGGGGAGCTCCTACGAGCAGTACTTC	CARSLKAGSSYEQYF
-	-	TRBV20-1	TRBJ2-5	TGCAGTGCCTGGCGAGAGACCCAGTACTTC	CSAWRETQYF
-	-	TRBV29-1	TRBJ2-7	TGCAGCGTTGGGGACGCTTACTACGAGCAGTACTTC	CSVGDAYYEQYF
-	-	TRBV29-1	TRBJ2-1	TGCAGCGTTGAAGATCCCCAGAGGTTTGAGCAGTTCTTC	CSVEDPQRFEQFF
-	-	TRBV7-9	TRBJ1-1	TGTGCCAGCAGCTTAGCGCTTACAGAAGCTTTCTTT	CASSLALTEAFF
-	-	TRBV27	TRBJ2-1	TGTGCCAGCAACAGCTACTACAGGGAGGATGAGCAGTTCTTC	CASNSYYREDEQFF
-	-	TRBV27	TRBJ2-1	TGTGCCAGCAACAGCGGAGGGCGGGGAAAAGATGAGCAGTTCTTC	CASNSGGRGKDEQFF